This note documents a single T cell receptor (beta chain) sequence. Trimming left V 3 bases short and J 6 bases short, with 12 bases between. This CDR3 region has 14 residues. Germline V gene sequence: CDR1 DFQATT, CDR2 SNEGSKA (reference sequence). This specimen belongs to a study of blood T cell repertoires in COVID-19. Study-level background: T cells, B-cell-depleted T cells, or PBMCs provided the cDNA or gDNA that served as material.

Generated by immunoSEQ multiplex PCR, the TCRdb table keeps only in-frame clones and is missing some. The profile shows about 75,000 clones, around 79% of them singletons. The sample taken for sequencing was peripheral blood. The chain has TRBV20-1 and TRBJ1-6, with D possibly matching TRBD1 (5 bases). This clonotype originated in an elderly woman with active or convalescent COVID-19. Here the CDR3 DNA reads TGCAGTGCTAGTAGGTTTCAGGGTAATTCACCCCTCCACTTT. Amino acids: CSASRFQGNSPLHF.